This T cell receptor beta chain originates from a study of blood T cell repertoires in COVID-19. In the case of this clone: The same CDR3 arises from other DNA sequences in this sample as well.

The data were produced by immunoSEQ multiplex PCR, yet TCRdb's version contains in-frame clones alone and is incomplete. The sample holds about 460,000 clones, 75% to 90% seen once. Residents of 24 US areas, aged about 18 to 89 years, made up the participants. All recovered Cohort 3 donors got two negative PCRs, got clearance, or saw symptom resolution. Germline CDR1 LNHDA, CDR2 SQIVND (reference sequence). This CDR3 region has 13 residues. The V end lost 3 bases, the J end lost 10 bases, and 10 bases lay between the germline ends. The gene calls are TRBV19 and TRBJ1-6; D is possibly TRBD1 (5 bases). The material sequenced was PBMCs or T cells enriched from blood (not recorded which). The sequence was obtained from a woman in her sixties who had recovered from COVID-19. The CDR3 here is CASSIQGGSPLHF. The DNA for the CDR3 is TGTGCCAGTAGTATCCAGGGTGGATCACCCCTCCACTTT.